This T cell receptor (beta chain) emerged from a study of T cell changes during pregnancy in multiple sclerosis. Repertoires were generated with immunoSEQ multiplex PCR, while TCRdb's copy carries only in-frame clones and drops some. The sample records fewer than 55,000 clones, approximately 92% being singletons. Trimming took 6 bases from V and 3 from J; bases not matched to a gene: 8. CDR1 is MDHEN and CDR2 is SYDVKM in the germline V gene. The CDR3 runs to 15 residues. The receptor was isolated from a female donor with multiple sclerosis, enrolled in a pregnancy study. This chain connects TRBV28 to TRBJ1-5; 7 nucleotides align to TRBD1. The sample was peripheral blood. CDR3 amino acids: CASRTTGRSNQPQHF. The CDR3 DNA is TGTGCCAGCAGGACGACAGGGCGATCCAATCAGCCCCAGCATTTT.